This T cell receptor (beta chain) was profiled in a study of cytomegalovirus exposure and HLA in healthy donors. With 60 Vbeta and 13 Jbeta primers, the PCR was carried out. Only in-frame clones appear in the TCRdb table, and some are missing; sequencing was by immunoSEQ multiplex PCR. The sample shows 100,000 to 150,000 clones, 77% of them seen only once. CDR1 is MNHEY and CDR2 is SMNVEV in the germline V gene (reference sequence). V trimming: 5 bases; J trimming: 5 bases; junction bases outside the gene matches: 6. The CDR3 has 15 amino acids. The specimen sequenced was PBMCs. V gene TRBV27 combines with J gene TRBJ2-3, with TRBD1 matching 11 bases. The sequence came from a male donor in good health and CMV-seropositive. CDR3 nucleotides: TGTGCCAGCAGTGGACAGGGGGCTGGGGTAGATACGCAGTATTTT. Its protein is CASSGQGAGVDTQYF.